Listed here are 21 T cell receptor beta chains from one sample, sequenced in a study of shared clonotypes between healthy human individuals. Data came from immunoSEQ multiplex PCR; TCRdb stores just in-frame clones and leaves some out. The top ten clones hold about 34% of a sample with roughly 660,000 clones, about 90% of them seen once. Material: memory CD8+ T cells from PBMCs. Subset specified: CD45RO+ cells pooled with CCR7-negative TemRA cells. These receptors were taken from a man in his late teens or twenties in good health. Some clones in this sample may be carry-over from other donors' samples.

This chain uses TRBV7-9 with TRBJ2-1; D may be TRBD1 (7 bases). This CDR3 comprises 17 residues. Germline V gives CDR1 SEHNR, CDR2 FQNEAQ (reference sequence). V lost 5 bases, J lost 7 bases, and 24 bases lay in between. CDR3 DNA: TGTGCCAGCAGCAGACAGGGTATGGGAGGCCTAGGGAATGAGCAGTTCTTC. Translating it yields CASSRQGMGGLGNEQFF.

This clone was seen just once. The gene calls are TRBV27 and TRBJ2-2; D gene ambiguous. Germline V lookup: CDR1 MNHEY, CDR2 SMNVEV (reference sequence). This CDR3 contains 13 residues. Trimming pared 7 bases from V and 5 bases from J, leaving 11 bases between. The CDR3, as DNA: TGTGCCAGCACATACCGCCCGACCGGGGAGCTGTTTTTT. It translates to CASTYRPTGELFF.

This clone occurred once. The J gene is TRBJ2-7, the V gene TRBV9, with TRBD2 matching 12 bases. Germline-derived CDR1 and CDR2 are SGDLS and YYNGEE. V trimming: 1 base; J trimming: 7 bases; junction bases outside the gene matches: 6. This CDR3 spans 15 amino acids. CDR3: CASSVSSGLAGEQYF. The CDR3 region has the DNA TGTGCCAGCAGCGTAAGTTCCGGACTAGCGGGAGAGCAGTACTTC. Filled out from reference TRBV9 and TRBJ2-7, the complete variable domain reads DSGVTQTPKHLITATGQRVTLRCSPRSGDLSVYWYQQSLDQGLQFLIQYYNGEERAKGNILERFSAQQFPDLHSELNLSSLELGDSALYFCASSVSSGLAGEQYFGPGTRLTVT.

The chain is built from TRBV19 and TRBJ2-7; 10 bases map to TRBD1. V was clipped by 5 bases and J by 5 bases; unmatched bases: 9. Germline loops: CDR1 LNHDA, CDR2 SQIVND (reference sequence). This CDR3 has 15 residues. The CDR3 DNA reads as TGTGCCAGTAGTGACTGGACAGGGGGATCACACGAGCAGTACTTC. It yields the protein CASSDWTGGSHEQYF.

CDR3 amino acids: CASSATSTEAFF. In DNA form, the CDR3 reads TGTGCCAGCAGCGCTACAAGCACTGAAGCTTTCTTT. V is TRBV9 and J is TRBJ1-1, with D hard to call. This CDR3 has 12 amino acids. Germline CDR1 and CDR2: SGDLS and YYNGEE. Trimming pared 3 bases from V and 4 bases from J, leaving 7 bases between.

The chain has TRBV6-5 and TRBJ2-7; D not certain. Germline CDR1 MNHEY, CDR2 SVGAGI. The CDR3 is 15 amino acids. V lost 0 bases and J lost 0, with 9 bases in between. CDR3 residues: CASSYSRAYSYEQYF. Here the CDR3 DNA reads TGTGCCAGCAGTTACTCAAGGGCCTACTCCTACGAGCAGTACTTC.

This chain joins TRBV28 and TRBJ1-5; 7 bases map to TRBD1. This CDR3 is 17 amino acids long. J was trimmed by 9 bases and V by 1 base; bases with no gene match: 15. The germline V gene has CDR1 MDHEN and CDR2 SYDVKM. The CDR3 here is CASSLFRTGHSPGPQHF. CDR3 in DNA: TGTGCCAGCAGTTTATTCCGGACAGGCCATTCCCCAGGGCCCCAGCATTTT.

The chain uses TRBV4-2 and TRBJ2-5; TRBD2 is a possible D gene (5 bases). The V and J ends lost 0 bases and 11 bases respectively, with 16 bases between them. Germline CDR1 reads LGHNA; CDR2 reads YNFKEQ. This CDR3 is 14 amino acids long. CDR3 nucleotides: TGTGCCAGCAGCCAAGATCGAGGGAAGAAGGAGCAGTACTTC. Translating it yields CASSQDRGKKEQYF.

V and J are TRBV5-1 and TRBJ2-5, with D possibly matching TRBD2 (5 bases). Germline CDR1 and CDR2: SGHRS and YFSETQ. Trimming stripped 5 bases from V and 3 bases from J, with 8 bases between. The CDR3 extends over 12 amino acids. CDR3 protein: CASRDSEETQYF. The CDR3 nucleotides are TGCGCCAGCAGGGACTCCGAAGAGACCCAGTACTTC.

This chain uses TRBV25-1 with TRBJ1-1; maybe TRBD1 (5 bases). Trimming left V 4 bases short and J 10 bases short, with 7 bases between. Germline CDR1 is MGHDK and CDR2 is SYGVNS. The CDR3 consists of 10 residues. CDR3 amino acids: CASSGGGAFF. CDR3 sequence (DNA): TGTGCCAGCAGTGGGGGGGGAGCTTTCTTT.

The chain uses TRBV2 and TRBJ2-7, with 12 bases identical to TRBD1. Trimming cost V 5 bases and J 4 bases; bases outside gene matches: 15. This CDR3 has 18 residues. Germline V lookup: CDR1 SNHLY, CDR2 FYNNEI. The chain's CDR3 is CASSSTSGDRGRIYEQYF. The CDR3 coding sequence is TGTGCCAGCAGTTCAACCTCAGGGGACAGGGGGCGAATTTACGAGCAGTACTTC. Full variable domain (remainder filled in from reference TRBV2 and TRBJ2-7): EPEVTQTPSHQVTQMGQEVILRCVPISNHLYFYWYRQILGQKVEFLVSFYNNEISEKSEIFDDQFSVERPDGSNFTLKIRSTKLEDSAMYFCASSSTSGDRGRIYEQYFGPGTRLTVT.

The CDR3 DNA is TGCGCCAGCAGCCCTCTTCCGGGGGTAGGAGCGACAGATACGCAGTATTTT. As protein: CASSPLPGVGATDTQYF. The V call is TRBV4-3, the J call TRBJ2-3; D is perhaps TRBD2 (6 bases). Germline CDR1 LGHNA, CDR2 YSLEER. The CDR3 contains 17 residues. The V gene lost 4 bases and the J gene lost 3 bases, with 20 bases spanning the gap.

The chain has TRBV27 and TRBJ2-3; 12 bases line up with TRBD2. The ends lost 6 bases at V and 4 bases at J; junction bases unmatched: 5. Germline assignment: CDR1 MNHEY and CDR2 SMNVEV (reference sequence). CDR3 size: 15 residues. CDR3 nucleotides: TGTGCCAGCAGGAAGACTAGCGGGAGATCAGATACGCAGTATTTT. Translating gives CASRKTSGRSDTQYF.

The V gene is TRBV27, the J gene TRBJ2-7, with 9 positions matching TRBD2. Germline CDR1 reads MNHEY; CDR2 reads SMNVEV (reference sequence). J gave up 5 bases and V 5 bases, and 10 bases lay outside the gene matches. CDR3 size: 15 residues. In DNA, the CDR3 is TGTGCCAGCAGTACCTTAGCGGGAGTAGCCCACGAGCAGTACTTC. As protein: CASSTLAGVAHEQYF.

Comment on this clone: In the same sample, other DNA sequences code for this CDR3. The chain recombines TRBV27 with TRBJ2-2; no reliable D call. The CDR3 is 12 residues long. Between the trimmed V and J ends, which lost 5 bases and 3 bases, there was a span of 4 bases. Germline CDR1 reads MNHEY; CDR2 reads SMNVEV (reference sequence). The CDR3 sequence: CASSLYTGELFF. DNA for the CDR3: TGTGCCAGCAGTCTATACACCGGGGAGCTGTTTTTT.

The rearrangement joins TRBV7-9 to TRBJ2-7; the D is unclear. The CDR3 length is 12 residues. Germline V gives CDR1 SEHNR, CDR2 FQNEAQ (reference sequence). V was trimmed by 7 bases and J by 3 bases, leaving 10 bases between them. The CDR3 DNA reads as TGTGCCAGCACCCGAGGAAGCTACGAGCAGTACTTC. Its protein is CASTRGSYEQYF.

The chain employs TRBV7-8 and TRBJ2-1; 10 positions match TRBD2. From germline, CDR1 is SGHVS and CDR2 FQNEAQ. The CDR3 is 15 amino acids. V was pared by 7 bases and J by 10 bases, with 13 bases of the junction left unmatched. In DNA, the CDR3 is TGTGCCAGCACCCTAGCGGGAGTCGGGTCTGACGAGCAGTTCTTC. Residues: CASTLAGVGSDEQFF.

V usage is TRBV19 and J usage is TRBJ1-1; 7 bases line up with TRBD1. The V segment lost 3 bases and the J segment 4 bases; nucleotides outside the gene matches: 5. This CDR3 is built from 14 residues. Germline V gene sequence: CDR1 LNHDA, CDR2 SQIVND (reference sequence). The CDR3 region has the DNA TGTGCCAGTAGTATTAGGGACAGACGCACTGAAGCTTTCTTT. Its protein product is CASSIRDRRTEAFF.

The chain combines TRBV29-1 with TRBJ1-2; TRBD1 might be the D (5 bases). The V and J ends lost 6 bases and 8 bases respectively, with 16 bases between them. Germline V gene data show CDR1 as SQVTM and CDR2 as ANQGSEA. The CDR3 runs to 12 residues. The CDR3 nucleotides read TGCAGCGTCCCCGGGACGGTGGGGGGCTACACCTTC. It translates to CSVPGTVGGYTF.

This clone was counted between two and nine times. The chain combines TRBV6-4 with TRBJ1-1, with 7 bases that match TRBD1. The CDR3 has 13 residues. Trimming took 0 bases from V and 5 from J; bases not matched to a gene: 0. Per germline, CDR1 MRHNA and CDR2 SNTAGT. The chain's CDR3 is CASSDSRGTEAFF. The CDR3 DNA sequence: TGTGCCAGCAGTGACTCCAGGGGGACTGAAGCTTTCTTT.

The J gene is TRBJ2-1, the V gene TRBV27, with D unclear. The germline gives CDR1 MNHEY, CDR2 SMNVEV (reference sequence). Trimming shortened V by 2 bases and J by 4 bases, and 9 bases separated the two germline ends. There are 14 residues in the CDR3. CDR3 region: CASSLIIPYNEQFF. The CDR3 DNA is TGTGCCAGCAGTTTAATTATCCCGTACAATGAGCAGTTCTTC.